The rows below give T cell receptor beta chains drawn from one sample of a study of control samples from healthy donors and cancer patients. The assay was immunoSEQ multiplex PCR, and TCRdb's table has in-frame clones only and misses some. The sample lists more than 95,000 clones; around 87% were seen once. Sequencing input: blood. The receptors originated from a man between 40 and 49 years old in good health. Both conserved end residues are trimmed from each CDR3.

>TRBJ1-6|TRBV30
AWSNPTRGIGNSPLH
>TRBJ1-2|TRBV7-9
ASSSGDYGYT
>TRBJ1-1|TRBV6-2/TRBV6-3
ASSYGGTGRFEAF
>TRBJ2-1|TRBV24-1
ATSDFRVNNEQF
>TRBJ2-5|TRBV15
ATSRDRGRETQY
>TRBJ2-4|TRBV4-1
ASSQKISSGGYIQY
>TRBJ1-1|TRBV29-1
SARIGQGGSRNTEAF
>TRBJ2-1|TRBV4-2
ASSQEGGQGGYEQF
>TRBJ1-1|TRBV6-2/TRBV6-3
ASSYATGTVGWAF
>TRBJ1-4|TRBV11-2
ASTKPGRDEKLF
>TRBJ2-4|TRBV11-2
ASSSLEGRGGQNIQY
>TRBJ2-1|TRBV4-3
ASSQRTSGGGSYNEQF
>TRBJ1-2|TRBV19
ASRHRQGGYT
>TRBJ2-1|TRBV5-1
ASSFGANSYNEQF
>TRBJ2-1|TRBV11-3
ASSFDRASYNEQF
>TRBJ2-7|TRBV12-3/TRBV12-4
ASNRDRAYEQY
>TRBJ2-7|TRBV24-1
ATSDRTGGFYEQY
>TRBJ2-5|TRBV5-1
ASSFSGAGGETQY
>TRBJ1-5|TRBV24-1
ATSETGLGQPQH
>TRBJ2-3|TRBV11-3
ASSFSDTQY
>TRBJ2-7|TRBV9
ASSPSSGTGVTGGPYEQY
>TRBJ1-2|TRBV9
ASSRDRDYGYT
>TRBJ1-3|TRBV4-1
ASSQDYVTGNTIY
>TRBJ1-1|TRBV20-1
SAPVSTEAF
>TRBJ1-3|TRBV7-9
ASSSESTPGNTIY
>TRBJ1-1|TRBV19
ASRGHPNTEAF
>TRBJ2-6|TRBV19
ASNNWNSGANVLT
>TRBJ1-5|TRBV7-9
AGSLDAGTQPQH
>TRBJ2-5|TRBV30
AWSLGGSSETQY
>TRBJ1-5|TRBV4-1
ASSLQPPTSSNQPQH
>TRBJ1-5|TRBV5-5
ASSFNGVGSQH
>TRBJ1-1|TRBV30
AWSVGRGMNTEAF
>TRBJ2-1|TRBV29-1
SVTGTRRNEQF
>TRBJ1-1|TRBV11-3
ASSLDLGPEAF
>TRBJ1-5|TRBV24-1
ATSDSRTEFRVPQH
>TRBJ1-2|TRBV11-3
ASSQGTNYGYT
>TRBJ2-3|TRBV6-1
ASSEAPRGGLTQY
>TRBJ1-4|TRBV15
ATSRDHGQGELF
>TRBJ2-2|TRBV7-3
ASSRGGSNTGELF
>TRBJ1-5|TRBV30
AWSVQGALGRNQPQH
>TRBJ1-1|TRBV7-7
ASSLAGKRRGNTEAF
>TRBJ2-1|TRBV18
ASSLDVQSNEQF
>TRBJ2-3|TRBV6-6
ASSATNTDTQY
>TRBJ1-3|TRBV6-4
ASSGKGTTIGNTIY
>TRBJ2-5|TRBV4-3
ASSQGQGKETQY
>TRBJ2-1|TRBV4-3
ASSQDLGTYNEQF
>TRBJ2-1|TRBV6-6
ASSPRTSGYNEQF
>TRBJ2-1|TRBV6-6
ASSYYQGLNEQF
>TRBJ1-6|TRBV18
ASSPEGQSYSPLH
>TRBJ1-5|TRBV19
ASSPWGLSQH
>TRBJ2-6|TRBV5-1
ASSLAESSGANVLT
>TRBJ1-1|TRBV19
ASTPTEGAGNTEAF
>TRBJ2-5|TRBV25-1
ASSGGAGAGETQY
>TRBJ2-5|TRBV25-1
ASSVQGTYQETQY
>TRBJ1-5|TRBV6-2/TRBV6-3
ASSSPGGGFWDQPQH
>TRBJ2-5|TRBV6-2/TRBV6-3
ASSYSQGGGTQY
>TRBJ2-2|TRBV12-3/TRBV12-4
ASSFNPTGELF
>TRBJ1-2|TRBV25-1
ASSGRRGVGYT